The sequence of this T cell receptor beta chain was determined in a study of blood T cell repertoires in COVID-19. The repertoire was sequenced with immunoSEQ multiplex PCR; TCRdb's copy has only in-frame clones and lacks some. Among about 400,000 clones listed, around 87% were seen once. The sample consisted of peripheral blood. This sequence originates from a human donor in a cohort sampled during active COVID-19.

CDR3 coding DNA: TGTGCCAGTAGTATTGGTGGGAGAGGTGGAAAACTGTTTTTT. Amino acid sequence: CASSIGGRGGKLFF. The chain carries TRBV19 and TRBJ1-4; D uncertain. The germline V and J ends were trimmed by 3 bases and 10 bases, with 15 bases remaining between them. Germline values: CDR1 LNHDA, CDR2 SQIVND (reference sequence). The CDR3 has 14 residues.